This T cell receptor beta chain was found in a study of T cell changes during pregnancy in multiple sclerosis. Profiled with immunoSEQ multiplex PCR; TCRdb holds only in-frame clones, not every one. The sample has fewer than 85,000 clones; roughly 91% are singletons. The CDR3 spans 13 residues. Per the germline V gene, CDR1 is MGHRA and CDR2 is YSYEKL. V lost 1 base and J lost 6, with 7 bases in between. The receptor's source is a female donor in good health, enrolled as a control in a pregnancy study. The chain is built from TRBV4-1 and TRBJ2-1; D unclear. The material was peripheral blood, obtained after pregnancy. The CDR3 here is CASSQVSGNEQFF. CDR3 DNA sequence: TGCGCCAGCAGCCAAGTCTCGGGCAATGAGCAGTTCTTC.